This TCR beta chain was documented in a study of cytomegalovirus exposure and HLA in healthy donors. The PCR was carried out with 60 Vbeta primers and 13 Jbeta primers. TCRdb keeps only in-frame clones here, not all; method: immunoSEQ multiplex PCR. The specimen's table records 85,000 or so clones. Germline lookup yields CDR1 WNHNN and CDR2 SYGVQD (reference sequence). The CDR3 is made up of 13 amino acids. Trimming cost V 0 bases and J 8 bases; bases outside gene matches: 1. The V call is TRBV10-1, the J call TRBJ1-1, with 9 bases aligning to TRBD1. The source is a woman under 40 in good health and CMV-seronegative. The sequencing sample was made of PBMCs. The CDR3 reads CASSESGQGEAFF. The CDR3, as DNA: TGCGCCAGCAGTGAGTCGGGACAGGGAGAAGCTTTCTTT.